This is a list of T cell receptor beta chains from one sample in a study of blood T cells in healthy people across ages. One entry per CDR3 protein results from TCRdb running MiXCR on the 5' RACE reads. The repertoire holds 1.5 million to 2 million distinct CDR3 sequences, less than 50% seen once, with roughly 2.1% in the top ten. The source material was blood. These receptors originate from a woman between 40 and 50 years old in good health. CDR3s include the opening cysteine and the closing phenylalanine or tryptophan. Fields, in order: clone size, CDR3 length, J gene, D gene, V gene, CDR3 DNA, CDR3 protein. A D gene is named only where the DNA matches it firmly. A row's size may be missing; if present it is once, few, many or a size class.

-	16	TRBJ1-5	-	TRBV28	TGTGCCAGCAGTTTTGGGGCAGGGAGTAGCAATCAGCCCCAGCATTTT	CASSFGAGSSNQPQHF
-	13	TRBJ2-4	TRBD2	TRBV6-2/TRBV6-3	TGTGCCAGCAGTTGGGGACTAGCGGGGATTCAGTACTTC	CASSWGLAGIQYF
-	14	TRBJ2-1	-	TRBV5-1	TGCGCCAGCAGCGCCGAAACCCTAGCCGGGGAGCAGTTCTTC	CASSAETLAGEQFF
-	14	TRBJ2-1	TRBD1	TRBV12-3/TRBV12-4	TGTGCCAGCAGTCCGTACAGGGGTAGTAATGAGCAGTTCTTC	CASSPYRGSNEQFF
-	16	TRBJ1-4	-	TRBV15	TGTGCCACCAGCAGAGAGAGGGGGGCTGTGAATGAAAAACTGTTTTTT	CATSRERGAVNEKLFF
-	17	TRBJ2-1	TRBD2	TRBV6-2/TRBV6-3	TGTGCCAGCAGTTATTCCCCCGGGGGGGCTGCTGTCGATGAGCAGTTCTTC	CASSYSPGGAAVDEQFF
-	16	TRBJ2-3	TRBD2	TRBV13	TGTGCCAGCAGGAAGCGGGGGGACCTTTCGGGAGATACGCAGTATTTT	CASRKRGDLSGDTQYF
-	12	TRBJ2-7	-	TRBV25-1	TGTGCCAGCAGTGATTGGGAGTACGAGCAGTACTTC	CASSDWEYEQYF
-	17	TRBJ2-1	-	TRBV28	TGTGCCAGCAGTACCCGATGGGGGGCGAGCTCCTACAATGAGCAGTTCTTC	CASSTRWGASSYNEQFF
-	17	TRBJ2-3	TRBD2	TRBV4-3	TGCGCCAGCAGCCAAGATTTGGCGGGGGGACGGTCAGCTACGCAGTATTTT	CASSQDLAGGRSATQYF
-	20	TRBJ2-1	TRBD2	TRBV14	TGTGCCAGCAGCCAAGCCCGGAGACTAGCGGGGGAAGGCTCCTACAATGAGCAGTTCTTC	CASSQARRLAGEGSYNEQFF
few	14	TRBJ2-3	-	TRBV12-3/TRBV12-4	TGTGCCACCCTGGGGGGGCACAGCACAGATACGCAGTATTTT	CATLGGHSTDTQYF
once	14	TRBJ2-1	TRBD2	TRBV20-1	TGCAGTGCCGCGACTAGCGGGGATTACAATGGGCAGTTCTTC	CSAATSGDYNGQFF
few	16	TRBJ2-4	-	TRBV7-2	TGTGCCAGCAGCTTAGATTACAGGAGAGCCAAAAACATTCAGTACTTC	CASSLDYRRAKNIQYF
-	14	TRBJ2-6	-	TRBV5-1	TGCGCCAGCAGCTCGGTTCCTGGGGCCAACGTCCTGACTTTC	CASSSVPGANVLTF
few	17	TRBJ2-1	TRBD2	TRBV10-3	TGTGCCATCAGTGTACCCCCTAGCGGAATCTCCTACAATGAGCAGTTCTTC	CAISVPPSGISYNEQFF
many	11	TRBJ2-1	-	TRBV6-2/TRBV6-3	TGTGCCAGCAGTTACTGGGATGAGCAGTTCTTC	CASSYWDEQFF
few	16	TRBJ2-3	-	TRBV25-1	TGTGCCAGCAGTGTTCCCGGGGGGCCCCGCACAGATACGCAGTATTTT	CASSVPGGPRTDTQYF
-	14	TRBJ2-7	-	TRBV6-6	TGTGCCAGCAGTCCAGGACAGTCCGCCTACGAGCAGTACTTC	CASSPGQSAYEQYF
-	15	TRBJ2-7	TRBD1	TRBV7-2	TGTGCCAGCAGCTTCCCGGGACAGGGTATCGCCGAGCAGTACTTC	CASSFPGQGIAEQYF
few	16	TRBJ2-7	-	TRBV10-3	TGTGCCATCAGTGAGTTTTCCCAATTCTCCTACAATGAGCAGTACTTC	CAISEFSQFSYNEQYF
-	18	TRBJ2-1	TRBD1	TRBV7-3	TGTGCCAGCAGCTTAAGGGGCCCACAGGGGGCTAGCTACAATGAGCAGTTCTTC	CASSLRGPQGASYNEQFF
few	14	TRBJ2-5	-	TRBV6-2/TRBV6-3	TGTGCCAGCAGCTTCTTGAGCGCCCAAGAGACCCAGTACTTC	CASSFLSAQETQYF
few	13	TRBJ2-1	-	TRBV9	TGTGCCAGCAGCGGAGAGGACCCCGGTGGGCAGTTCTTC	CASSGEDPGGQFF
-	15	TRBJ2-1	TRBD2	TRBV7-2	TGTGCCTCCGCGTCAGCGGGGGTTGTAACAAATGAGCAGTTCTTC	CASASAGVVTNEQFF
-	19	TRBJ2-1	TRBD2	TRBV20-1	TGCAGTGCTAGAGACCACCTAGCGGGGGGGTCGAAGTCCTACAATGAGCAGTTCTTC	CSARDHLAGGSKSYNEQFF